The sequence of this T cell receptor beta chain was determined in a study of blood T cell repertoires in COVID-19. Across the study: Acute and convalescent COVID-19 specimens originated in the United States, Italy and Spain. Sources were T cells, B-cell-depleted T cells, or PBMCs; the material itself was cDNA or gDNA.

Per the original data handling: Estimation of nucleated cell counts was performed using reference gene primer amplification. Measured with immunoSEQ multiplex PCR; TCRdb has only the in-frame clones, and not every one. From that table come the V and J calls and clone size; the DNA was used to work out D and trimming. The repertoire holds 160,000 or so clones, with 65% to 85% as singletons. From germline, CDR1 is LGHDT and CDR2 YNNKEL (reference sequence). V was shortened by 7 bases and J by 2 bases, with 12 bases between the two germline ends. The CDR3 extends over 15 amino acids. The TCR was taken from a woman over 75 with acute or convalescent COVID-19. The V gene is TRBV3-1 (or the pseudogene TRBV3-2), the J gene TRBJ1-6; D may be TRBD1 (5 bases). Sequencing input: peripheral blood. The CDR3 spells CASTAGRAYNSPLHF. Written as DNA, the CDR3 is TGTGCCAGCACCGCAGGGCGCGCCTATAATTCACCCCTCCACTTT.